The clone carrying this T cell receptor (beta chain) was recorded at least ten times. Antigen: not known. V was trimmed by 10 bases and J by 5 bases, leaving 21 bases between them. The CDR3 loop spans 14 amino acids. Per the germline V gene, CDR1 is ENHRY and CDR2 is SYGVKD. This sample was taken from a study of T-cell memory formation after mild COVID-19. TCRdb itself ran the 5' RACE reads through MiXCR, one entry per CDR3 protein. The repertoire includes 30,000 to 45,000 distinct CDR3 sequences, about an eighth of them detected once, and less than 30% sits in the top ten. Overall study results and limits: Memory cells collected pre-infection included some clones that later responded, suggesting cross-reactive memory joined.

The sequenced sample was PBMCs or a T cell subset sorted from them (not recorded which). This clonotype was sampled from a man aged 18 to 30 who had mild COVID-19 (a few samples of this study predate the infection). Cell type and time point are not known. The chain couples TRBV10-3 to TRBJ2-7; D call uncertain. The CDR3 protein is CATTSRNTRHEQYF. CDR3 DNA sequence: TGTGCCACTACATCCAGGAACACAAGACACGAGCAGTACTTC.